This T cell receptor (beta chain) was found in a study of cytomegalovirus exposure and HLA in healthy donors. Study-level background: Earlier work reported 100 million or so unique TCR beta sequences from some 180 million T cells.

Sampled while nominally healthy, donors likely had unrecorded immune exposures. The sample holds many counts of this clone. What it binds is unknown. Per germline, CDR1 LNHDA and CDR2 SQIVND (reference sequence). The CDR3 is 14 residues long. With V trimmed by 3 bases and J by 7 bases, 4 bases remained unmatched. General study points: The authors listed roughly 150 TCR beta chains as cytomegalovirus-associated. TCR beta V- and J-gene trimming was later associated with a missense DCLRE1C variant.

This PCR relied on a set of 60 Vbeta primers and 13 Jbeta primers. Some clones are missing from TCRdb's copy, which holds only in-frame ones; the method was immunoSEQ multiplex PCR. The top ten clones hold approximately 0.99% of a sample with around 180,000 clones, around 80% of them seen once. V usage is TRBV19 and J usage is TRBJ2-1, with TRBD1 matching 9 bases. The clonotype originates from a woman aged 40 to 49 in good health and CMV-seronegative. Source material: PBMCs. CDR3 region: CASSITGGLNEQFF. CDR3 in DNA: TGTGCCAGTAGTATTACAGGGGGCCTTAATGAGCAGTTCTTC.